The source of this T cell receptor (beta chain) is a study of control samples from healthy donors and cancer patients. CDR3 length equals 18 residues. The germline gives CDR1 MDHEN, CDR2 SYDVKM. V was shortened by 6 bases and J by 5 bases, with 25 bases between the two germline ends. Generated by immunoSEQ multiplex PCR, the TCRdb table keeps only in-frame clones and is missing some. The profile shows tens of thousands of clones, 85% to 95% of them singletons. The clonotype originates from a man aged 25-45 years in good health. The chain is built from TRBV28 and TRBJ1-4, with D hard to call. Sequencing was done on a sample of blood. This chain's CDR3 is CASRARRLLGRGNEKLFF. CDR3 DNA sequence: TGTGCCAGCAGAGCTCGCCGACTACTTGGACGAGGGAATGAAAAACTGTTTTTT.